This T cell receptor beta chain was observed in a study of response to subunit inactivated influenza vaccine. Study-wide results and caveats: Authors suggested each seasonal flu vaccination may recruit only limited numbers of new T cells.

V lost 2 bases, J lost 4 bases, and 2 bases lay in between. Germline V lookup: CDR1 SEHNR, CDR2 FQNEAQ (reference sequence). The CDR3 has 11 residues. This clonotype was counted at least ten times. The antigen remains undetermined. TCRdb ran MiXCR on the RT-PCR reads and lists one entry per CDR3 protein. The profile covers approximately 310,000 distinct CDR3 sequences, with about a fifth appearing a single time and roughly 10% taken by the ten largest. The sample here was PBMCs from blood, taken approximately 20 months after vaccination. This sequence was found in a man between 50 and 75 years old who received an inactivated influenza vaccine. The V gene is TRBV7-9, the J gene TRBJ1-2; the D is unclear. The CDR3 is CASSLTYGYTF. The DNA for the CDR3 is TGTGCCAGCAGCTTAACCTATGGCTACACCTTC.